This entry describes one T cell receptor (beta chain). Its antigen is unknown. No base qualities exist here, and no much larger clone lies one base off it. The data belong to a study of T cell repertoires in cytomegalovirus infection (dated by TCRdb to about 2019). Regarding the research as a whole: Recently identified HLA-C-restricted CMV epitopes, whose presentation resists viral immunomodulation, were targeted by peptide stimulations together with well-studied HLA-B-restricted epitopes. Donor HLA type was relevant to the analysis, because carriage of CMV infection together with the matching HLA type was indicated by public TCR beta signatures. Beyond this particular receptor, the publication reports: Cumulative frequency of public TCR beta family members discriminated carriers of CMV infection plus the relevant HLA type in this cohort and an independent approximately 400-donor cohort. The ex vivo response was dominated by HLA-C-restricted CMV-specific TCR beta clonotypes, which also provided the single most frequent clonotype in two of eight donors.

Data came from an Illumina HiSeq 1500. TCRdb reprocessed the public reads (quality trimming at Q25 with fastp, clone calling with MiXCR) and kept in-frame beta chains. All rows with the same CDR3 protein become a single entry with the most common DNA and genes. Recorded for this sample are fewer than 850,000 distinct CDR3 sequences; around 29% of them occurred a single time. Of the sample, roughly 13% is held by the ten largest clones. The treatment or condition label on this specimen signifies: in vitro stimulation with specific CMV peptide epitopes to enrich CMV-specific T cells. The germline V and J ends show losses of 8 bases and 3 bases respectively, and no gene match explains 12 bases of the junction. There are 15 amino acids in the CDR3, from cysteine to phenylalanine inclusive. Only the CDR3 part of the read is kept: 45 bases, read in frame from the first base. CDR1 MNHEY and CDR2 SVGEGT are derived from the germline V gene.

The TCR sequence derives from a human donor in good health (CMV status not recorded). Some clones in this sample may be carry-over from other donors' samples. In this chain, TRBV6-2 or TRBV6-3 is recombined with TRBJ2-7; TRBD2 lines up with 8 middle nucleotides. Source: cultured CD8+ T cells from PBMCs, taken from culture after CMV antigen stimulation. The bases are TGTGCCAGCTTGGGATTTCCGGGACTAGTCTACGAGCAGTACTTC. Its protein product is CASLGFPGLVYEQYF.